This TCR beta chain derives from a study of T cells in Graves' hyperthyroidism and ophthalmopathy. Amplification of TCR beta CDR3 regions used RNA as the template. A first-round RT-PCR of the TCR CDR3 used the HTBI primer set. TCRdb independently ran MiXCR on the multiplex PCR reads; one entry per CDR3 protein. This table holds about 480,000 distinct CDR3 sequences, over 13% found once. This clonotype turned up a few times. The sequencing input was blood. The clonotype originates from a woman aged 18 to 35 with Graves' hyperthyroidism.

CDR3 sequence reads: CATQLEGTHTEAFF. In DNA form, the CDR3 reads TGTGCCACTCAATTGGAAGGCACCCACACTGAAGCTTTCTTT. The chain uses TRBV6-1 and TRBJ1-1; D remains ambiguous. This CDR3 region has 14 residues. Per germline, CDR1 MNHNS and CDR2 SASEGT. The V gene lost 10 bases and the J gene lost 3 bases, with 18 bases spanning the gap.